This T cell receptor beta chain was sequenced during a study of T cell responses to AZD1222 COVID-19 vaccine. The study, taken as a whole, reports: Repertoires in all cases were sampled only once the peak T cell response had passed. Rises in breadth and depth of Spike-specific TCRs came after two AZD1222 doses. CD4 TCRs associated with vaccination spanned spike, dominating at 160-218 and 743-854.

The germline CDR1 and CDR2 sequences are LGHDT and YNNKEL (reference sequence). The CDR3 runs to 18 residues. Trimming cost V 2 bases and J 1 base; bases outside gene matches: 11. Doses given second, at about 4 or about 12 weeks, were pooled. Sequenced by immunoSEQ multiplex PCR; TCRdb stores in-frame clones only, minus some. The sample contains roughly 150,000 clones, 85% to 95% of which appear only once. This clone was detected once. Its specificity is unknown. The chain uses TRBV3-1 (or the pseudogene TRBV3-2) and TRBJ2-3; 8 bases agree with TRBD2. This material consisted of peripheral blood, taken 28 days after the second AZD1222 dose. This clonotype originated in an adult who received the AZD1222 COVID-19 vaccine. CDR3 region: CASSQTGLGLAGTDTQYF. In nucleotides, the CDR3 is TGTGCCAGCAGCCAAACTGGTTTAGGACTAGCCGGCACAGATACGCAGTATTTT.